The 25 T cell receptor beta chains below come from one sample, sequenced in a study of T cell changes during pregnancy in multiple sclerosis. Measured with immunoSEQ multiplex PCR; TCRdb has only the in-frame clones, and not every one. Among under 65,000 clones listed, about 95% were seen once. This sample comprised CD8+ T cells from peripheral blood mononuclear cells, obtained after pregnancy. Receptors originate from a female donor with multiple sclerosis, enrolled in a pregnancy study.

As DNA, the CDR3 is TGCGCCAGCAGCCAAGTGTCCGGGACTAGGAACGAGCAGTACTTC. Translated, it gives CASSQVSGTRNEQYF. The chain carries TRBV4-1 and TRBJ2-7, with 8 bases matching TRBD2. Germline V gene data show CDR1 as MGHRA and CDR2 as YSYEKL. The CDR3 runs to 15 residues. With V trimmed by 1 base and J by 5 bases, 7 bases remained unmatched.

This sequence joins TRBV7-7 and TRBJ2-7; 14 bases line up with TRBD2. The J segment lost 3 bases and the V segment lost 5 bases, leaving 12 bases of the junction unmatched. CDR1 is SSHAT, CDR2 FNYEAQ, per germline (reference sequence). The CDR3 has 18 residues. The CDR3: CASSPETSGRAIFYEQYF. CDR3 DNA sequence: TGTGCCAGCAGCCCCGAGACTAGCGGGAGGGCCATTTTCTACGAGCAGTACTTC.

The chain combines TRBV11-2 with TRBJ2-7; 12 bases agree with TRBD2. The CDR3 loop spans 15 amino acids. V trimming: 5 bases; J trimming: 6 bases; junction bases outside the gene matches: 8. The germline V gene has CDR1 SGHAT and CDR2 FQNNGV. CDR3 in amino acids: CASSPRLAGEGEQYF. CDR3 in DNA: TGTGCCAGCAGCCCCAGACTAGCGGGAGAGGGCGAGCAGTACTTC.

The chain couples TRBV14 to TRBJ2-2, with D perhaps TRBD2 (6 bases). Germline CDR1 is SGHDN and CDR2 is FVKESK. CDR3 length: 15 residues. The V gene lost 1 base and the J gene lost 5 bases, with 11 bases spanning the gap. This CDR3 is CASSQGAGLTGELFF. The CDR3 DNA reads TGTGCCAGCAGCCAAGGCGCGGGGTTGACCGGGGAGCTGTTTTTT.

The V and J genes are TRBV18 and TRBJ1-4, with D maybe TRBD1 (5 bases). The CDR3 is 16 amino acids. In germline, CDR1 is KGHSH, CDR2 LQKENI. The V gene lost 6 bases and the J gene lost 5 bases, with 19 bases spanning the gap. Here the CDR3 reads CASSDKGYMTNEKLFF. The CDR3 nucleotides are TGTGCCAGCTCGGACAAAGGGTATATGACAAATGAAAAACTGTTTTTT.

V usage is TRBV30 and J usage is TRBJ2-6; weak D call: TRBD1 (6 bases). The CDR3 is 16 residues long. V lost 1 base and J lost 4, with 14 bases in between. Per the germline V gene, CDR1 is GTSNPN and CDR2 is SVGIG (reference sequence). The DNA of the CDR3 is TGTGCCTGGAGTGGGGGACACCCCGCAGGGGCCAACGTCCTGACTTTC. Translated, it gives CAWSGGHPAGANVLTF.

This chain joins TRBV5-1 and TRBJ1-2; TRBD1 aligns across 7 bases. CDR1 is SGHRS, CDR2 YFSETQ, per germline. This CDR3 contains 16 residues. V was clipped by 0 bases and J by 3 bases; unmatched bases: 8. In DNA form, the CDR3 reads TGCGCCAGCAGCTTGGCCGGAGGGGGCCCTCACTATGGCTACACCTTC. Translating it yields CASSLAGGGPHYGYTF.

The chain joins TRBV10-3 to TRBJ2-3; 12 bases map to TRBD2. V trimming: 5 bases; J trimming: 3 bases; junction bases outside the gene matches: 9. The CDR3 is 17 residues long. CDR1 is ENHRY and CDR2 is SYGVKD in the germline V gene. The CDR3 coding sequence is TGTGCCATCAGTCATAAGACTAGCGGGAGTGGAACAGATACGCAGTATTTT. Its translation is CAISHKTSGSGTDTQYF.

This clone was counted a single time. The genes are TRBV7-8 and TRBJ2-7; possible D gene TRBD2, 5 bases. Germline CDR1 SGHVS, CDR2 FQNEAQ. V lost 6 bases and J lost 3, with 15 bases in between. The CDR3 is 14 residues long. In DNA, the CDR3 is TGTGCCAGCAGGAGGGAGCGAAGGGTCTACGAGCAGTACTTC. Translating gives CASRRERRVYEQYF. The full variable domain, in which reference TRBV7-8 and TRBJ2-7 provide the parts outside the CDR3, is GAGVSQSPRYKVAKRGQDVALRCDPISGHVSLFWYQQALGQGPEFLTYFQNEAQLDKSGLPSDRFFAERPEGSVSTLKIQRTQQEDSAVYLCASRRERRVYEQYFGPGTRLTVT.

This chain uses TRBV2 with TRBJ2-1, with TRBD2 matching 16 bases. Per germline, CDR1 SNHLY and CDR2 FYNNEI. V lost 8 bases to trimming and J lost 7 bases; unmatched junction nucleotides: 5. The length of the CDR3 is 15 residues. CDR3 in DNA: TGTGCCAGCCCGGGACTAGCGGGAGGGAGTAATGAGCAGTTCTTC. This sequence encodes CASPGLAGGSNEQFF.

This chain uses TRBV4-2 with TRBJ1-3; D is perhaps TRBD1 (6 bases). V was clipped by 1 base and J by 8 bases, with 21 bases between them. The CDR3 has 17 residues. CDR1 and CDR2 from the germline V gene are LGHNA and YNFKEQ. CDR3 in DNA: TGTGCCAGCAGCCAAGTTCATACAGGGAGATTAGCCTACACCATATATTTT. This codes for CASSQVHTGRLAYTIYF.

This clone was recorded a few times. V and J are TRBV19 and TRBJ1-1; 8 bases line up with TRBD1. V was clipped by 5 bases and J by 3 bases; unmatched bases: 5. This CDR3 is 14 amino acids long. Germline CDR1 and CDR2: LNHDA and SQIVND (reference sequence). The CDR3 DNA follows: TGTGCCAGTAGTTCCTGGACAGGGTACACTGAAGCTTTCTTT. It specifies CASSSWTGYTEAFF.

CDR3 sequence reads: CASSLKQGRLDRAFF. In nucleotides, the CDR3 is TGCGCCAGCAGCCTAAAGCAGGGGCGACTTGATCGAGCTTTCTTT. The V and J genes are TRBV4-1 and TRBJ1-1; possible D gene TRBD1, 6 bases. This CDR3 contains 15 residues. The germline CDR1 and CDR2 sequences are MGHRA and YSYEKL. Trimming shortened V by 4 bases and J by 10 bases, and 22 bases separated the two germline ends.

The chain has TRBV4-1 and TRBJ1-2, with 8 bases that match TRBD1. Trimming cost V 0 bases and J 4 bases; bases outside gene matches: 4. The germline V gene has CDR1 MGHRA and CDR2 YSYEKL. The CDR3 length is 15 residues. As DNA, the CDR3 is TGCGCCAGCAGCCAAGAAGGACAGGGCGGCTATGGCTACACCTTC. This translates into CASSQEGQGGYGYTF.

This clone was found a few times. The chain is built from TRBV30 and TRBJ1-1; no firm D call. In germline, CDR1 is GTSNPN, CDR2 SVGIG (reference sequence). V was shortened by 4 bases and J by 11 bases, with 14 bases between the two germline ends. The CDR3 contains 11 residues. The CDR3 sequence is CAWTADGSAFF. Here the CDR3 DNA reads TGTGCCTGGACCGCGGATGGGTCGGCTTTCTTT.

The rearrangement uses TRBV5-1 and TRBJ2-7; D possibly corresponds to TRBD2 (6 bases). The V and J ends lost 4 bases and 6 bases respectively, with 23 bases between them. The germline V gene has CDR1 SGHRS and CDR2 YFSETQ. The CDR3 is made up of 16 amino acids. Here the CDR3 reads CASSPGGGSLGFEQYF. The CDR3 DNA reads as TGCGCCAGCAGCCCCGGTGGGGGGAGCTTAGGGTTCGAGCAGTACTTC. The variable domain in full, completed from reference TRBV5-1 and TRBJ2-7, reads KAGVTQTPRYLIKTRGQQVTLSCSPISGHRSVSWYQQTPGQGLQFLFEYFSETQRNKGNFPGRFSGRQFSNSRSEMNVSTLELGDSALYLCASSPGGGSLGFEQYFGPGTRLTVT.

The chain recombines TRBV19 with TRBJ2-1, with 7 bases identical to TRBD1. After removal of 5 bases from V and 7 bases from J, the junction contained 8 bases not matched to a gene. CDR1 LNHDA and CDR2 SQIVND come from the germline V gene (reference sequence). CDR3 size: 14 residues. DNA of the CDR3: TGTGCCAGTAGTCACAACAGGGGCATGAATGAGCAGTTCTTC. It yields the protein CASSHNRGMNEQFF.

This rearrangement joins TRBV9 to TRBJ1-1, with a weak D call TRBD1 (5 bases). Trimming pared 1 base from V and 4 bases from J, leaving 14 bases between. Germline CDR1 and CDR2: SGDLS and YYNGEE. This CDR3 is 15 amino acids long. CDR3 residues: CASSVSGGLGTEAFF. The CDR3 nucleotides read TGTGCCAGCAGCGTATCGGGGGGGTTGGGCACTGAAGCTTTCTTT.

The CDR3 DNA reads as TGTGCCACCTCTAGCGGGAGGTTCTACGAGCAGTACTTC. This translates into CATSSGRFYEQYF. The V call is TRBV28, the J call TRBJ2-7; 11 bases align to TRBD2. The germline gives CDR1 MDHEN, CDR2 SYDVKM. Losses at the gene ends were 10 bases for V and 3 bases for J; bases not matched to a gene: 5. The CDR3 has 13 amino acids.

The V call is TRBV19, the J call TRBJ2-1; D is undetermined. Germline V lookup: CDR1 LNHDA, CDR2 SQIVND (reference sequence). This CDR3 contains 13 residues. The V end lost 6 bases, the J end lost 12 bases, and 18 bases lay between the germline ends. Written as DNA, the CDR3 is TGTGCCAGTAGCCAGGCTGACCCTCTTGGGCAGTTCTTC. Protein sequence: CASSQADPLGQFF.

The chain couples TRBV27 to TRBJ2-7, with 9 bases identical to TRBD1. The V and J ends lost 6 bases and 2 bases, in that order; junction bases with no gene match: 5. The CDR3 has 14 amino acids. Germline V lookup: CDR1 MNHEY, CDR2 SMNVEV (reference sequence). CDR3 region: CASRLGQGPYEQYF. For the CDR3, the DNA is TGTGCCAGCAGACTGGGACAGGGCCCCTACGAGCAGTACTTC.

The chain links TRBV6-6 to TRBJ1-2; D is ambiguous. CDR1 is MNHNY and CDR2 is SVGAGI in the germline V gene (reference sequence). This CDR3 contains 16 residues. Trimming left V 2 bases short and J 4 bases short, with 17 bases between. CDR3 sequence (DNA): TGTGCCAGCAGTTACGACGGGAGTGCGACTTTCTATGGCTACACCTTC. Protein product: CASSYDGSATFYGYTF.

The chain joins TRBV19 to TRBJ1-1; 8 bases line up with TRBD1. This CDR3 region has 14 residues. Trimming cost V 6 bases and J 1 base; bases outside gene matches: 4. Germline assignment: CDR1 LNHDA and CDR2 SQIVND (reference sequence). The CDR3 here is CASRGQEKNTEAFF. CDR3 coding DNA: TGTGCCAGTAGGGGACAGGAGAAGAACACTGAAGCTTTCTTT. Looking up the rest from reference TRBV19 and TRBJ1-1 gives the full variable domain: DGGITQSPKYLFRKEGQNVTLSCEQNLNHDAMYWYRQDPGQGLRLIYYSQIVNDFQKGDIAEGYSVSREKKESFPLTVTSAQKNPTAFYLCASRGQEKNTEAFFGQGTRLTVV.

The chain carries TRBV5-6 and TRBJ2-1, with TRBD2 matching 9 bases. The CDR3 has 15 amino acids. Losses at the gene ends were 6 bases for V and 2 bases for J; bases not matched to a gene: 6. Germline assignment: CDR1 SGHDT and CDR2 YYEEEE. CDR3 nucleotide sequence: TGTGCCAGCACCCTAGCGGGGTCCCCCTACAATGAGCAGTTCTTC. This sequence encodes CASTLAGSPYNEQFF.

The table lists this clone with a count of one. The chain has TRBV28 and TRBJ2-7; the match to TRBD1 covers 8 bases. Germline CDR1 is MDHEN and CDR2 is SYDVKM. Germline trimming cut 6 bases from V and 4 bases from J; bases unmatched to any gene: 11. This CDR3 is built from 15 residues. The CDR3 DNA is TGTGCCAGCAGCCTCACCAGGACAGGGCTATACGAGCAGTACTTC. It is translated as CASSLTRTGLYEQYF.